This T cell receptor beta chain comes out of a study of beta chain features in type 1 diabetes. General study points: A closer apparent resemblance between naive, central memory and Treg TCRB repertoires was seen in patients than in healthy donors. When Type 1 diabetes patients were examined, their TCRB CDR3s proved moderately but significantly shorter in all four CD4+ subsets.

This CDR3 is 15 amino acids long. The germline CDR1 and CDR2 sequences are SGDLS and YYNGEE. Trimming pared 4 bases from V and 3 bases from J, leaving 17 bases between. Comments on this clone: Its antigen is as yet unknown.

Every isolated RNA sample was fully reverse transcribed, so sequencing captured expressed TCRB transcripts. Using immunoSEQ multiplex PCR, the repertoire was profiled, and TCRdb retains in-frame clones only, with some absent. Of some 170,000 clones listed, more than 60% are singletons. What was sequenced was naive CD4+ T cells from blood. The V call is TRBV9, the J call TRBJ2-7; D possibly corresponds to TRBD2 (5 bases). The receptor comes from a man younger than 45 with type 1 diabetes. CDR3 sequence: CASSPGASRIYEQYF. The DNA for the CDR3 is TGTGCCAGCAGCCCCGGTGCTAGCAGGATCTACGAGCAGTACTTC.